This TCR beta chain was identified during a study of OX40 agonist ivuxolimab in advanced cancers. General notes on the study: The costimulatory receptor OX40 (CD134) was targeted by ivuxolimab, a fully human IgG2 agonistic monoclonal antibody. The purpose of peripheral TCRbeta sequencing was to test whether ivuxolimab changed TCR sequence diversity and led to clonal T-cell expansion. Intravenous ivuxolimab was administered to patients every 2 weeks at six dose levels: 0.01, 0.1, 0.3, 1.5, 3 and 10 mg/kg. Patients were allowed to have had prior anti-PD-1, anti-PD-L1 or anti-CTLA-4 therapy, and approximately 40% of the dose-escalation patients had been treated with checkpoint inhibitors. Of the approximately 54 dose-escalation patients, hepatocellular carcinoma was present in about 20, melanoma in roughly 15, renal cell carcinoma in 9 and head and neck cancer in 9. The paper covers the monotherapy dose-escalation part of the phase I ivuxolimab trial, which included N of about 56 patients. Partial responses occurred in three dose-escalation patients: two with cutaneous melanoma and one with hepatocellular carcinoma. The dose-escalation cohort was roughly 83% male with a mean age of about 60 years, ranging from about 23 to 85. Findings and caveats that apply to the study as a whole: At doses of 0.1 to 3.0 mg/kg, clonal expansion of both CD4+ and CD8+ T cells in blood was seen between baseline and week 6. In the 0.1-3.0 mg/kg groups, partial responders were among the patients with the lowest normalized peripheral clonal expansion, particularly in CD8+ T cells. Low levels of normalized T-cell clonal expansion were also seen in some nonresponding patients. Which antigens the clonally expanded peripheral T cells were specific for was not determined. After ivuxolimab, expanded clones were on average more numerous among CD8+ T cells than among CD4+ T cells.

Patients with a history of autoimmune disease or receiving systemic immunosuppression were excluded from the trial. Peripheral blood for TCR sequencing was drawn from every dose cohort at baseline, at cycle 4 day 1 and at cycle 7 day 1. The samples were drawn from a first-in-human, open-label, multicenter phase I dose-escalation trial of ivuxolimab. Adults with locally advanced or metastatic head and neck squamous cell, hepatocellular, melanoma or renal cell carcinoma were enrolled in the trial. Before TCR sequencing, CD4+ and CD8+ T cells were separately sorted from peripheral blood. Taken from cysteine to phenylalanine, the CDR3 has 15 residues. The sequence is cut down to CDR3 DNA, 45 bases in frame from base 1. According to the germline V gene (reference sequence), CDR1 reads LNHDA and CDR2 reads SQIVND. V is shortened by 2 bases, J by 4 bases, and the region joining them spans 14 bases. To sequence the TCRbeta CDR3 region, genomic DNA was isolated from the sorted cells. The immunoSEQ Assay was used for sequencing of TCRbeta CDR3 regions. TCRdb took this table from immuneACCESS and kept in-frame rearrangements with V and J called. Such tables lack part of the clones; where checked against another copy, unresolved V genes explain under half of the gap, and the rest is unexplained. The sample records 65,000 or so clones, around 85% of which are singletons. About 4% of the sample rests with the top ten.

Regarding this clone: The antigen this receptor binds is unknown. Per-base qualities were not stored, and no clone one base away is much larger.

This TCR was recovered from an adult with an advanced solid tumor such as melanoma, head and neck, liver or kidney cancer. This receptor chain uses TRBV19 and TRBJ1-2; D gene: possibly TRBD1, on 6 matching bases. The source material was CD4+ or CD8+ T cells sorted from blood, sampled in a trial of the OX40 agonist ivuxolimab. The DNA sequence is TGTGCCAGTAGTATATATGGGGGGCCAACCTATGGCTACACCTTC. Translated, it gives CASSIYGGPTYGYTF.